This TCR beta chain comes out of a study of blood T cell repertoires in COVID-19. Germline assignment: CDR1 SGHRS and CDR2 YFSETQ. After removal of 4 bases from V and 3 bases from J, the junction contained 9 bases not matched to a gene. This CDR3 has 16 amino acids. Method: immunoSEQ multiplex PCR; TCRdb's copy keeps in-frame clones and lacks some. The data show roughly 63,000 clones, with 65% to 80% seen just once and around 30% held by the top ten. The receptor's source is a human donor in a cohort sampled during active COVID-19. Sequencing was carried out using peripheral blood. This chain uses TRBV5-1 with TRBJ2-3; TRBD1 aligns across 9 bases. The CDR3 here is CASSTGTGISTDTQYF. DNA for the CDR3: TGCGCCAGCAGCACGGGGACAGGGATTTCGACAGATACGCAGTATTTT.